A selection of T cell receptor beta chains follows, all from one sample in a study of cytomegalovirus exposure and HLA in healthy donors. Assay used: immunoSEQ multiplex PCR; TCRdb lists only in-frame clones, some missing. Of roughly 300,000 clones listed, around 86% are singletons. The sequencing sample was made of PBMCs. The receptors originated from a woman younger than 35 in good health and CMV-seronegative. Both conserved end residues are part of each CDR3. The D gene is left open where the match is weak. Clone size is not always given. Where it is, it says once, few, many or a class for expanded clones.

v_call	cdr3_length	j_call	clone_size	d_call	cdr3_aa	cdr3_nt
TRBV19	15	TRBJ2-7	-	TRBD1	CASSTDRENSYEQYF	TGTGCCAGTAGTACCGACAGGGAGAACTCCTACGAGCAGTACTTC
TRBV2	15	TRBJ1-2	-	TRBD1	CASSERAGGYYGYTF	TGTGCCAGCAGTGAAAGGGCAGGGGGCTATTATGGCTACACCTTC
TRBV28	15	TRBJ2-1	once	TRBD2	CASSLTSGTYNEQFF	TGTGCCAGCAGTTTAACTAGCGGGACCTACAATGAGCAGTTCTTC
TRBV7-8	17	TRBJ1-2	-	TRBD1	CASRHPGQGVPHYGYTF	TGTGCCAGCAGACATCCGGGACAGGGGGTGCCACATTATGGCTACACCTTC
TRBV18	18	TRBJ2-3	-	TRBD1	CASSLSDFTGTVTDTQYF	TGTGCCAGCTCACTCAGCGATTTCACCGGGACAGTCACAGATACGCAGTATTTT
TRBV5-1	14	TRBJ2-7	-	-	CASSLNADSYEQYF	TGCGCCAGCAGCTTGAACGCGGACAGCTACGAGCAGTACTTC
TRBV5-4	14	TRBJ2-2	few	-	CASKGNRATGELFF	TGTGCCAGCAAGGGAAACAGGGCCACCGGGGAGCTGTTTTTT
TRBV19	11	TRBJ1-1	-	TRBD1	CASGQVTEAFF	TGTGCCAGCGGACAGGTCACTGAAGCTTTCTTT
TRBV5-1	12	TRBJ2-1	few	-	CASSSRDTEQFF	TGCGCCAGCAGCTCCCGGGATACAGAGCAGTTCTTC
TRBV27	19	TRBJ1-2	once	-	CASSRLQEYFRGQDYGYTF	TGTGCCAGCAGTCGTCTTCAGGAGTATTTTAGGGGTCAGGACTATGGCTACACCTTC
TRBV19	14	TRBJ2-7	-	TRBD1	CASRSGQGTYEQYF	TGTGCCAGTAGAAGCGGACAGGGAACCTACGAGCAGTACTTC
TRBV11-2	16	TRBJ2-3	-	TRBD2	CASSRPGTSGSYTQYF	TGTGCCAGCAGCAGACCCGGGACTAGCGGGAGTTATACGCAGTATTTT
TRBV9	15	TRBJ2-1	-	TRBD2	CASSVVGGTSNEQFF	TGTGCCAGCAGCGTAGTAGGAGGGACTAGCAATGAGCAGTTCTTC
TRBV28	13	TRBJ2-7	-	TRBD1	CASEDRGTYEQYF	TGTGCCAGCGAGGACAGGGGGACGTACGAGCAGTACTTC
TRBV29-1	12	TRBJ2-3	once	TRBD2	CSVTSGSWTQYF	TGCAGCGTGACTAGCGGGAGTTGGACGCAGTATTTT
TRBV4-3	20	TRBJ2-1	-	TRBD2	CASSQSLRGLAGDSYNEQFF	TGCGCCAGCAGCCAGTCCCTCAGAGGACTAGCGGGAGACTCCTACAATGAGCAGTTCTTC
TRBV6-5	15	TRBJ2-7	-	-	CASSRHGRGSYEQYF	TGTGCCAGCAGTCGCCATGGGCGGGGTTCCTACGAGCAGTACTTC
TRBV6-5	13	TRBJ1-2	-	-	CASSYGQASRYTF	TGTGCCAGCAGTTATGGCCAGGCATCCCGCTACACCTTC
TRBV4-1	16	TRBJ2-3	-	-	CASSQVAGLRTDTQYF	TGCGCCAGCAGCCAAGTTGCGGGACTCCGCACAGATACGCAGTATTTT
TRBV5-6	15	TRBJ2-4	-	-	CASSSRTRGWDIQYF	TGTGCCAGCAGCTCTAGGACAAGAGGATGGGACATTCAGTACTTC
TRBV29-1	14	TRBJ2-3	-	-	CSVETGQSTDTQYF	TGCAGCGTTGAGACAGGACAGAGCACAGATACGCAGTATTTT
TRBV6-5	12	TRBJ1-1	-	-	CASKRDGGYAFF	TGTGCCAGCAAACGGGATGGAGGATACGCTTTCTTT
TRBV6-1	17	TRBJ1-5	-	-	CASSVIYWGGNNQPQHF	TGTGCCAGCAGTGTCATCTACTGGGGGGGGAACAATCAGCCCCAGCATTTT
TRBV14	14	TRBJ1-2	-	-	CASSQDWGLYGYTF	TGTGCCAGCAGCCAAGATTGGGGGCTTTATGGCTACACCTTC
TRBV18	15	TRBJ2-7	-	-	CASSPPSQGGYEQYF	TGTGCCAGCTCACCACCGTCACAGGGCGGCTACGAGCAGTACTTC
TRBV4-2	13	TRBJ1-1	-	TRBD1	CASSPTGGEEAFF	TGTGCCAGCAGCCCTACAGGGGGCGAGGAAGCTTTCTTT
TRBV23-1	15	TRBJ1-3	-	-	CASRQTDTPGNTIYF	TGCGCCAGCAGACAGACAGACACTCCTGGAAACACCATATATTTT
TRBV9	15	TRBJ2-7	-	-	CASSVVPGPSYEQYF	TGTGCCAGCAGCGTAGTTCCGGGTCCCTCCTACGAGCAGTACTTC
TRBV28	16	TRBJ2-1	-	TRBD1	CASTAGQGGAYNEQFF	TGTGCCAGCACCGCCGGACAGGGGGGAGCCTACAATGAGCAGTTCTTC
TRBV5-1	15	TRBJ2-7	-	TRBD2	CASSHKTSGRDEQYF	TGCGCCAGCAGCCACAAGACTAGCGGGAGAGACGAGCAGTACTTC
TRBV4-3	14	TRBJ2-7	-	-	CASSPQWSSYEQYF	TGCGCCAGCAGCCCCCAGTGGAGCTCCTACGAGCAGTACTTC
TRBV2	14	TRBJ2-2	-	TRBD2	CASSRTSSTGELFF	TGTGCCAGCAGTAGGACTAGCAGCACCGGGGAGCTGTTTTTT
TRBV6-1	14	TRBJ1-1	-	TRBD1	CASSRQGMNTEAFF	TGTGCCAGCAGCCGACAGGGAATGAACACTGAAGCTTTCTTT
TRBV7-8	14	TRBJ1-4	-	-	CASSLTQANEKLFF	TGTGCCAGCAGCTTAACACAAGCTAATGAAAAACTGTTTTTT
TRBV2	13	TRBJ1-5	-	TRBD1	CASEGASNQPQHF	TGTGCCAGCGAGGGGGCTAGCAATCAGCCCCAGCATTTT
TRBV28	15	TRBJ1-2	-	TRBD1	CASREGQGSVYGYTF	TGTGCCAGCAGGGAAGGACAGGGAAGCGTCTATGGCTACACCTTC
TRBV29-1	13	TRBJ2-3	-	TRBD2	CSVIAGARDTQYF	TGCAGCGTTATAGCGGGAGCCAGAGATACGCAGTATTTT
TRBV6-5	13	TRBJ1-2	-	-	CASSFDGNYGYTF	TGTGCCAGCAGTTTTGACGGGAACTATGGCTACACCTTC
TRBV10-3	18	TRBJ1-2	-	-	CAISSPEGRVRPNYGYTF	TGTGCCATCAGTTCCCCGGAGGGCAGGGTAAGACCTAACTATGGCTACACCTTC
TRBV7-3	15	TRBJ2-3	-	-	CASSLTGQITDTQYF	TGTGCCAGCAGCTTAACAGGACAGATCACAGATACGCAGTATTTT
TRBV29-1	11	TRBJ1-2	few	TRBD1	CSATGAYGYTF	TGCAGCGCAACAGGGGCCTATGGCTACACCTTC
TRBV7-3	13	TRBJ2-5	-	TRBD2	CASSFSGGETQYF	TGTGCCAGCAGCTTCTCGGGAGGCGAGACCCAGTACTTC